This is a list of T cell receptor beta chains from one sample in a study of T cells in Graves' hyperthyroidism and ophthalmopathy. TCRdb itself ran the multiplex PCR reads through MiXCR, one entry per CDR3 protein. The data hold about 560,000 distinct CDR3 sequences, with 16% observed a single time. The specimen sequenced was blood. These receptors came from a woman under 30 with Graves' hyperthyroidism. The CDR3 runs from the conserved cysteine through the conserved F or W. D genes are given only for firm matches. Clone sizes are given selectively: once, few, many, or a class where the clone is expanded.

CDR3 DNA	CDR3 protein	clone size	D gene	V gene	J gene
TGCAGTGTTGCGGGAGGGCTCCACGAGCAGTACTTC	CSVAGGLHEQYF	many	TRBD2	TRBV20-1	TRBJ2-7
TGCAGTGCTAAATTTGCAGCGAACACCGGGGAGCTGTTTTTT	CSAKFAANTGELFF	-	-	TRBV20-1	TRBJ2-2
TGCAGTGTTGATGCCGGGAGTTCCTACGAGCAGTACTTC	CSVDAGSSYEQYF	many	-	TRBV20-1	TRBJ2-7
TGTGCCAGCAGTAAAGGACAGGGTTGGGGCACTTACACTGAAGCTTTCTTT	CASSKGQGWGTYTEAFF	few	TRBD1	TRBV12-3/TRBV12-4	TRBJ1-1
TGCGCCAGCAGTGAGGGCGGGAACTCCTACGAGCAGTACTTC	CASSEGGNSYEQYF	many	-	TRBV10-2	TRBJ2-7
TGCAGCGTGGGGACAGCTATTATGAACACTGAAGCTTTCTTT	CSVGTAIMNTEAFF	many	TRBD1	TRBV29-1	TRBJ1-1
TGTGCCAGCAGTTCAGTCACTGAAGCTTTCTTT	CASSSVTEAFF	-	-	TRBV6-2/TRBV6-3	TRBJ1-1
TGTGCCAGTTGGGAACAGAACTCTGCCAAAAACATTCAGTACTTC	CASWEQNSAKNIQYF	-	-	TRBV6-2/TRBV6-3	TRBJ2-4
TGTGCCAGCAGTTACGGGACCCCCGGACTAGCGGGAGCACATGAGCAGTTCTTC	CASSYGTPGLAGAHEQFF	-	TRBD2	TRBV6-5	TRBJ2-1
TGTGCCTGGAGTCCCCCCCATCTAGGGCTAACCGGGGAGCTGTTTTTT	CAWSPPHLGLTGELFF	-	-	TRBV30	TRBJ2-2
TGCAGTGCTAGAGAGAGGAGTGGATCTTACGAGCAGTACTTC	CSARERSGSYEQYF	many	-	TRBV20-1	TRBJ2-7
TGTGCCAGCAGCGTTATGATTGAGGAGACCCAGTACTTC	CASSVMIEETQYF	-	-	TRBV7-8	TRBJ2-5
TGCGCCAGCAGCCCGGGCCTTACAGGGCTCCCCCGAGGCGAGCAGTACTTC	CASSPGLTGLPRGEQYF	few	-	TRBV5-1	TRBJ2-7
TGTGCCAGCAGCTTCACTAGCGGGAGGACCTACGAGCAGTACTTC	CASSFTSGRTYEQYF	many	TRBD2	TRBV7-8	TRBJ2-7
TGTGCCAGCAGTTGGACAGGGAAGGGAGCCAAAAACATTCAGTACTTC	CASSWTGKGAKNIQYF	-	TRBD1	TRBV28	TRBJ2-4
TGCAGTGCTACGCCCTTGCGGGGAGGCTACGAGCAGTACTTC	CSATPLRGGYEQYF	many	-	TRBV20-1	TRBJ2-7
TGCAGTGCTACTAGCGGGATCGAGACCCAGTACTTC	CSATSGIETQYF	-	TRBD2	TRBV20-1	TRBJ2-5
TGTGCCACCAGTGACACCGGGACAGAAGTTAGCACAGATACGCAGTATTTT	CATSDTGTEVSTDTQYF	many	TRBD1	TRBV24-1	TRBJ2-3
TGTGCCAGCCGCAAGGTGGGAGAGCGCAATCAGCCCCAGCATTTT	CASRKVGERNQPQHF	-	-	TRBV28	TRBJ1-5
TGTGCCAGCAGCTGGTTAGCGGGACGCACAGATACGCAGTATTTT	CASSWLAGRTDTQYF	many	TRBD2	TRBV7-8	TRBJ2-3
TGTGCCAGCTCACCAGGGTATGGCTACACCTTC	CASSPGYGYTF	many	-	TRBV18	TRBJ1-2
TGTGCCAGCAGTTATCCCCAGGGGGGGATGCTTTCACCCCTCCACTTT	CASSYPQGGMLSPLHF	-	TRBD1	TRBV6-5	TRBJ1-6
TGTGCTAGTGGTTCCCTGAGGCGGGTCTCTGGGGCCAACGTCCTGACTTTC	CASGSLRRVSGANVLTF	-	-	TRBV12-5	TRBJ2-6
TGTGCCAGCAGTGCCTCGGGGGGTATCTACGAGCAGTACTTC	CASSASGGIYEQYF	many	TRBD2	TRBV27	TRBJ2-7
TGTGCCAGCTCACCCGGCCTGGACTATGGCTACACCTTC	CASSPGLDYGYTF	many	-	TRBV18	TRBJ1-2
TGTGCCAGCAGTTTATATTTCCCTTTAGCGGGGGTTAACACCGGGGAGCTGTTTTTT	CASSLYFPLAGVNTGELFF	-	TRBD2	TRBV12-3/TRBV12-4	TRBJ2-2
TGTGCCAGCAGCCAAGGAGGCCTTAAGCCAAAAAACATTCAGTACTTC	CASSQGGLKPKNIQYF	few	-	TRBV14	TRBJ2-4
TGTGCCAGCACGGAGAGGGACGATCAGCCCCAGCATTTT	CASTERDDQPQHF	many	-	TRBV2	TRBJ1-5
TGTGCCAGCAGCCGGGGGCGGGGGAACACTGAAGCTTTCTTT	CASSRGRGNTEAFF	many	-	TRBV2	TRBJ1-1
TGTGCCAGCAGCCTCTTTTCACTAGCGGGGGGTCTCGAGGATACGCAGTATTTT	CASSLFSLAGGLEDTQYF	few	TRBD2	TRBV5-5	TRBJ2-3
TGTGCCAGCACCGGACACGCGAACACTGAAGCTTTCTTT	CASTGHANTEAFF	many	-	TRBV27	TRBJ1-1
TGTGCCATCAAGATGAACACTGAAGCTTTCTTT	CAIKMNTEAFF	few	-	TRBV10-3	TRBJ1-1
TGCAGTGCTAGCCTAGCGGGGCTCACAGATACGCAGTATTTT	CSASLAGLTDTQYF	-	TRBD2	TRBV20-1	TRBJ2-3
TGTGCCAGCAGTTTATCACAAGGGTATGAGCAGTTCTTC	CASSLSQGYEQFF	few	-	TRBV12-3/TRBV12-4	TRBJ2-1
TGTGCCAGCAGTCCAAGCCGGTCCTACGAGCAGTACTTC	CASSPSRSYEQYF	few	-	TRBV28	TRBJ2-7
TGTGCCAGCAGTAAACCGGGACTAGGCTTCAATGAGCAGTTCTTC	CASSKPGLGFNEQFF	few	TRBD2	TRBV6-1	TRBJ2-1
TGTGCCAGCAGCCCACGGAGGGGGTCGAACACCGGGGAGCTGTTTTTT	CASSPRRGSNTGELFF	-	-	TRBV7-3	TRBJ2-2
TGCAGTGCTTCTAGCGGGAGGGTTGGGAGAGATACGCAGTATTTT	CSASSGRVGRDTQYF	many	TRBD2	TRBV20-1	TRBJ2-3
TGCGCCAGCAGCCAAGTTTTGGATACTGAAGCTTTCTTT	CASSQVLDTEAFF	-	-	TRBV4-3	TRBJ1-1
TGTACCAGCAGTGAATATACTACAGCGGGAGGGCTACCCAGAGGCTACACCTTC	CTSSEYTTAGGLPRGYTF	-	-	TRBV6-1	TRBJ1-2
TGTGCCAGCAGTTTAAGGTGGAACTATGGCTACACCTTC	CASSLRWNYGYTF	few	-	TRBV27	TRBJ1-2
TGTGCCAGCAGTTCTACCCCTTTTCCGTACTTC	CASSSTPFPYF	-	-	TRBV6-1	TRBJ2-5
TGTGCCAGCAGCAGCTACCCCCTGGACGGGACTACTGAAGCTTTCTTT	CASSSYPLDGTTEAFF	many	-	TRBV6-2/TRBV6-3	TRBJ1-1
TGCGCCAGCAGCCAAGTTGGCGTGACTTCCGAGACCCAGTACTTC	CASSQVGVTSETQYF	few	-	TRBV4-1	TRBJ2-5
TGTGCCAGTAGACTCCGACAGGGGAACACTGAAGCTTTCTTT	CASRLRQGNTEAFF	few	TRBD1	TRBV19	TRBJ1-1
TGCAGTGCTAGGCTACAAGTAACGTCCCAGTACTTC	CSARLQVTSQYF	many	-	TRBV20-1	TRBJ2-5